The 24 T cell receptor beta chains listed next were all sequenced from one sample in a study of T cell responses to AZD1222 COVID-19 vaccine. Data came from immunoSEQ multiplex PCR; TCRdb stores just in-frame clones and leaves some out. The profile shows under 85,000 clones, roughly 87% of them singletons. The sequenced sample was peripheral blood, obtained on day 0 of AZD1222 vaccination. Source of these receptors: an adult in good health.

The chain joins TRBV28 to TRBJ2-7, with D maybe TRBD2 (5 bases). The CDR3 sequence is 13 residues long. V lost 4 bases, J lost 6 bases, and 13 bases lay in between. Germline V gene data show CDR1 as MDHEN and CDR2 as SYDVKM. The CDR3 DNA is TGTGCCAGCAGTTCCGGGGTAACTCCCGAGCAGTACTTC. Translated, it gives CASSSGVTPEQYF.

The chain uses TRBV15 and TRBJ1-2, with 10 bases identical to TRBD1. The CDR3 length is 17 residues. Germline loops: CDR1 LNHNV, CDR2 YYDKDF (reference sequence). V shed 0 bases and J 8 bases; nucleotides not matched to a gene: 12. CDR3 sequence reads: CATSRDYGVGQGEGYTF. Here the CDR3 DNA reads TGTGCCACCAGCAGAGATTACGGGGTAGGACAGGGGGAAGGCTACACCTTC.

V is TRBV28 and J is TRBJ2-2; 15 positions match TRBD2. This CDR3 comprises 17 residues. Germline V gene data show CDR1 as MDHEN and CDR2 as SYDVKM. J lost 5 bases, V lost 2 bases, and 3 bases had no gene match. CDR3 residues: CASSLGLAGGRTGELFF. The CDR3 DNA reads TGTGCCAGCAGTTTAGGACTAGCGGGAGGGCGTACCGGGGAGCTGTTTTTT.

This chain connects TRBV5-5 to TRBJ2-5, with D unresolved. CDR1 and CDR2 (germline): SGHKS, YYEKEE (reference sequence). V lost 2 bases and J lost 4, with 9 bases in between. This CDR3 is 13 amino acids long. The CDR3 spells CASSLPNSETQYF. The CDR3 DNA is TGTGCCAGCAGCTTACCTAACTCAGAGACCCAGTACTTC.

This chain links TRBV28 with TRBJ1-2; 7 nucleotides agree with TRBD1. CDR1 is MDHEN and CDR2 is SYDVKM in the germline V gene. The CDR3 covers 12 residues. Trimming cost V 4 bases and J 4 bases; bases outside gene matches: 0. In DNA form, the CDR3 reads TGTGCCAGCAGTTGGACAGGCTATGGCTACACCTTC. This sequence encodes CASSWTGYGYTF.

The chain couples TRBV2 to TRBJ1-4; D possibly corresponds to TRBD1 (5 bases). Trimming stripped 6 bases from V and 5 bases from J, with 22 bases between. The CDR3 is 17 amino acids. The V gene's germline CDR1 is SNHLY and CDR2 FYNNEI. The CDR3 region has the DNA TGTGCCAGCAGCCCAGGAGTTGGTGGGACGATGAATGAAAAACTGTTTTTT. Its translation is CASSPGVGGTMNEKLFF.

This chain uses TRBV2 with TRBJ2-7; 8 bases are shared with TRBD2. The V and J ends lost 1 base and 6 bases, in that order; junction bases with no gene match: 8. The CDR3 spans 15 residues. The germline V gene encodes CDR1 SNHLY and CDR2 FYNNEI. The DNA for the CDR3 is TGTGCCAGCAGTGAAGGGGGCGGGAGGTCAGCCGAGCAGTACTTC. Translated: CASSEGGGRSAEQYF.

The rearrangement joins TRBV19 to TRBJ2-2; perhaps D is TRBD1 or TRBD2 (5 bases each). Trimming shortened V by 5 bases and J by 6 bases, and 10 bases separated the two germline ends. The CDR3 runs to 13 residues. Germline CDR1 reads LNHDA; CDR2 reads SQIVND (reference sequence). Written as DNA, the CDR3 is TGTGCCAGTAGTGGAAGGGACCCCGGGGAGCTGTTTTTT. It encodes CASSGRDPGELFF.

The chain recombines TRBV6-5 with TRBJ1-1; D is unclear. Trimming left V 9 bases short and J 5 bases short, with 10 bases between. Per germline, CDR1 MNHEY and CDR2 SVGAGI. There are 11 residues in the CDR3. The CDR3: CASDLGTEAFF. The CDR3 DNA is TGTGCCAGTGACCTGGGGACTGAAGCTTTCTTT.

This sequence joins TRBV7-8 and TRBJ1-5; D perhaps matches TRBD1 (5 bases). The length of the CDR3 is 16 residues. Looked up from germline, CDR1 is SGHVS and CDR2 is FQNEAQ. V dropped 2 bases and J dropped 2 bases, with 13 bases sitting between them. The CDR3 DNA reads as TGTGCCAGCAGCTTATTTCGCGGGGCGCGCAATCAGCCCCAGCATTTT. Amino acids: CASSLFRGARNQPQHF.

This chain joins TRBV6-5 and TRBJ2-7, with 7 bases matching TRBD2. Germline V gene sequence: CDR1 MNHEY, CDR2 SVGAGI. The CDR3 covers 13 residues. Trimming removed 10 bases from V and 0 bases from J; junction bases left unmatched: 6. The chain's CDR3 is CAIWEGSSYEQYF. DNA of the CDR3: TGTGCCATCTGGGAGGGCAGCTCCTACGAGCAGTACTTC.

The chain combines TRBV4-3 with TRBJ2-3; D ambiguous. The CDR3 spans 13 residues. V was clipped by 0 bases and J by 6 bases, with 7 bases between them. Germline V gives CDR1 LGHNA, CDR2 YSLEER. The CDR3 DNA is TGCGCCAGCAGCCAAGAGAGACGGGATACGCAGTATTTT. Residues: CASSQERRDTQYF.

This rearrangement joins TRBV5-5 to TRBJ1-5; the D is unclear. V was trimmed by 0 bases and J by 3 bases, leaving 10 bases between them. The germline CDR1 and CDR2 sequences are SGHKS and YYEKEE (reference sequence). This CDR3 spans 15 amino acids. The DNA for the CDR3 is TGTGCCAGCAGCTTGGCCGGGCGGCACAATCAGCCCCAGCATTTT. Its translation: CASSLAGRHNQPQHF.

The chain is built from TRBV6-5 and TRBJ2-5; 10 bases fit TRBD1. Looked up from germline, CDR1 is MNHEY and CDR2 is SVGAGI. The CDR3 runs to 15 residues. The trim removed 5 bases at V and 5 bases at J, leaving 8 bases unmatched. CDR3 coding DNA: TGTGCCAGCAGTCCCGGGACAGGGGATTTTGAGACCCAGTACTTC. It specifies CASSPGTGDFETQYF.

The rearrangement joins TRBV4-3 to TRBJ2-1; TRBD2 matches 11 bases. Trimming cost V 6 bases and J 7 bases; bases outside gene matches: 17. The germline V gene encodes CDR1 LGHNA and CDR2 YSLEER. This CDR3 is built from 18 residues. Here the CDR3 DNA reads TGCGCCAGCAGACACCACCTTAGCGGGAGGGATGGGAGAAATGAGCAGTTCTTC. Encoded protein: CASRHHLSGRDGRNEQFF.

CDR3 DNA: TGTGCCAGCAGTGAAGTGGGGGGGAACGGGGCGGATACGCAGTATTTT. Protein sequence: CASSEVGGNGADTQYF. The chain couples TRBV6-1 to TRBJ2-3; 7 nucleotides agree with TRBD2. V dropped 1 base and J dropped 6; count of bases not matched to a gene: 10. The germline gives CDR1 MNHNS, CDR2 SASEGT. This CDR3 is 16 amino acids long.

The chain combines TRBV30 with TRBJ1-4; 8 positions match TRBD1. Trimming cost V 6 bases and J 4 bases; bases outside gene matches: 4. There are 13 residues in the CDR3. The germline gives CDR1 GTSNPN, CDR2 SVGIG (reference sequence). The CDR3 coding sequence is TGTGCCTGTAAGGGACAGGATAATGAAAAACTGTTTTTT. As protein: CACKGQDNEKLFF. Combining the CDR3 with reference TRBV30 and TRBJ1-4 gives the whole variable domain SQTIHQWPATLVQPVGSPLSLECTVEGTSNPNLYWYRQAAGRGLQLLFYSVGIGQISSEVPQNLSASRPQDRQFILSSKKLLLSDSGFYLCACKGQDNEKLFFGSGTQLSVL.

The chain combines TRBV5-1 with TRBJ2-3; D remains ambiguous. The germline V and J ends were trimmed by 3 bases and 4 bases, with 6 bases remaining between them. This CDR3 comprises 12 residues. Germline values: CDR1 SGHRS, CDR2 YFSETQ. CDR3 loop: CASSSLSDTQYF. CDR3 DNA: TGCGCCAGCAGCTCCCTTTCAGATACGCAGTATTTT.

This clone is a singleton in its sample. J is TRBJ2-2 and V is TRBV7-2, with 12 nucleotides matching TRBD2. V trimming: 5 bases; J trimming: 5 bases; junction bases outside the gene matches: 9. Germline V gives CDR1 SGHTA, CDR2 FQGNSA. The CDR3 runs to 17 residues. The CDR3, as DNA: TGTGCCAGCAGCCCGACTAGCGGGAGAGGGGGAACCGGGGAGCTGTTTTTT. This gives the protein CASSPTSGRGGTGELFF.

The rearrangement joins TRBV9 to TRBJ1-5; weak D call: TRBD1 (5 bases). The V and J ends lost 2 bases and 9 bases respectively, with 15 bases between them. This CDR3 spans 14 amino acids. Germline V gives CDR1 SGDLS, CDR2 YYNGEE. The CDR3 DNA is TGTGCCAGCAGCGTCCAGGGATACGGGCGGCCCCAGCATTTT. It translates to CASSVQGYGRPQHF.

The chain is built from TRBV6-5 and TRBJ1-1, with 7 bases matching TRBD1. The CDR3 consists of 15 residues. Germline trimming cut 6 bases from V and 4 bases from J; bases unmatched to any gene: 11. Per the germline V gene, CDR1 is MNHEY and CDR2 is SVGAGI. The CDR3 spells CASSPGGEVGTEAFF. CDR3 DNA sequence: TGTGCCAGCAGCCCAGGGGGGGAGGTGGGCACTGAAGCTTTCTTT.

This chain joins TRBV27 and TRBJ2-7, with D perhaps given as TRBD1 or TRBD2 (5 bases each). CDR3 length equals 14 residues. V was cut by 6 bases and J by 7 bases, with 19 bases left in between. Germline CDR1 and CDR2: MNHEY and SMNVEV (reference sequence). The CDR3 is CASRPGTDPREQYF. For the CDR3, the DNA is TGTGCCAGCAGGCCCGGGACGGACCCTCGGGAGCAGTACTTC.

The V call is TRBV12-5, the J call TRBJ2-1; D gene uncertain. The CDR3 totals 14 residues. The V gene lost 6 bases and the J gene lost 0 bases, with 9 bases spanning the gap. CDR1 and CDR2 (germline): LGHNT, FRNRAP. The CDR3 loop reads CASGADSSYNEQFF. The CDR3 DNA follows: TGTGCTAGTGGGGCAGATAGCTCCTACAATGAGCAGTTCTTC.

This clone was counted between two and nine times. This chain joins TRBV11-2 and TRBJ2-5; weak D call: TRBD2 (5 bases). The CDR3 is made up of 14 amino acids. The V gene's germline CDR1 is SGHAT and CDR2 FQNNGV. V was shortened by 0 bases and J by 2 bases, with 7 bases between the two germline ends. The CDR3 reads CASSLERTQETQYF. The CDR3, as DNA: TGTGCCAGCAGCTTAGAGAGGACTCAAGAGACCCAGTACTTC.